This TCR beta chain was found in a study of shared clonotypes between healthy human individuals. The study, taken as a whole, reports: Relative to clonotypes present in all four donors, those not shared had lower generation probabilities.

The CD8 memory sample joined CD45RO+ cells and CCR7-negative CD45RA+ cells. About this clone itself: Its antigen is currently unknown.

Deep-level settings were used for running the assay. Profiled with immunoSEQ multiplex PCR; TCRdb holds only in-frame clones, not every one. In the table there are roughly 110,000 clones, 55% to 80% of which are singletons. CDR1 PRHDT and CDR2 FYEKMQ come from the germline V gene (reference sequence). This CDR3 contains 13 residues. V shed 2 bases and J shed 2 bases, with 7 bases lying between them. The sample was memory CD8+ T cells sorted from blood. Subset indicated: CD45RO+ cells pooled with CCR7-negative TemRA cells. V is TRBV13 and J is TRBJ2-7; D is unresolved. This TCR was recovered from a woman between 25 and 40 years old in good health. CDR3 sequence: CASSLNRAYEQYF. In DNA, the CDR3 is TGTGCCAGCAGCTTAAATCGGGCCTACGAGCAGTACTTC.